This T cell receptor beta chain was sequenced in a study of shared clonotypes between healthy human individuals. Study summary: The composition of the donors was a couple of women and a few men aged 18 to 49. Findings of the study overall: Sampling used blood alone; tissue repertoires probably differ.

With 10 bases clipped from V and 0 bases from J, the junction kept 8 bases outside the gene matches. The CDR3 runs 15 residues. Germline-derived CDR1 and CDR2 are MDHEN and SYDVKM. As processed by the authors: In the immunoSEQ data, sequences were junction-only and lacked quality scores, so filtering differed. Measured with immunoSEQ multiplex PCR; TCRdb has only the in-frame clones, and not every one. V, J and clone size were drawn from that table, and D and trimming were deduced from the DNA. The sample gives hundreds of thousands of clones, about 90% of which show up once; 20% to 25% is in the top ten. Naive CD8 cells were CD45RO-negative, positively selected for CCR7, excluding terminally differentiated effector memory CD45RA+ cells. Donors had no recently reported acute infections or vaccinations and were HIV-negative. With regard to this clone: Its specificity is not known.

This sequence originates from a man aged 25-45 years in good health. The sample was naive CD8+ T cells sorted from blood. The chain joins TRBV28 to TRBJ2-5, with 10 positions matching TRBD2. The CDR3 region is CATGGAGGNQETQYF. The CDR3 bases are TGTGCCACCGGGGGAGCGGGAGGGAACCAAGAGACCCAGTACTTC. Full variable domain (remainder filled in from reference TRBV28 and TRBJ2-5): DVKVTQSSRYLVKRTGEKVFLECVQDMDHENMFWYRQDPGLGLRLIYFSYDVKMKEKGDIPEGYSVSREKKERFSLILESASTNQTSMYLCATGGAGGNQETQYFGPGTRLLVL.